These 9 T cell receptor beta chains were sequenced from one sample in a study of blood T cell repertoires in COVID-19. Generated by immunoSEQ multiplex PCR, the TCRdb table keeps only in-frame clones and is missing some. The data contain approximately 140,000 clones, around four fifths of them singletons. Sequencing was performed on PBMCs or T cells enriched from blood (not recorded which). These receptors all stem from a woman aged 45-59 years with acute COVID-19.

The V gene is TRBV5-1, the J gene TRBJ1-4, with TRBD1 identical over 7 bases. Germline CDR1 SGHRS, CDR2 YFSETQ. The ends lost 6 bases at V and 0 bases at J; junction bases unmatched: 5. The CDR3 sequence is 15 residues long. The CDR3 DNA is TGCGCCAGCACCGAAGGACAGGCAACTAATGAAAAACTGTTTTTT. Its protein product is CASTEGQATNEKLFF.

The gene calls are TRBV5-1 and TRBJ1-2; possible D gene TRBD1, 6 bases. CDR1 is SGHRS, CDR2 YFSETQ, per germline. V lost 4 bases to trimming and J lost 7 bases, with 17 bases between them. This CDR3 comprises 14 residues. CDR3 in amino acids: CASSGGEGQFGYTF. The CDR3, as DNA: TGCGCCAGCAGCGGGGGGGAAGGACAGTTTGGCTACACCTTC.

This clone was picked up a small number of times. This CDR3 is CASTIDRGAEAFF. CDR3 nucleotides: TGTGCCAGCACCATCGACAGGGGAGCTGAAGCTTTCTTT. The chain is built from TRBV28 and TRBJ1-1; 8 bases fit TRBD1. The germline V gene has CDR1 MDHEN and CDR2 SYDVKM. The CDR3 is 13 amino acids. Trimming at V came to 7 bases and at J to 6 bases, leaving 7 bases not matched to a gene.

The V gene is TRBV12-3 or TRBV12-4, the J gene TRBJ1-1, with a tentative D call TRBD1 (5 bases). The CDR3 is made up of 13 amino acids. With 6 bases removed from V and 2 bases from J, the gap between germline ends came to 10 bases. CDR3 DNA: TGTGCCAGCAGCGATCAGGGTAACACTGAAGCTTTCTTT. Protein sequence: CASSDQGNTEAFF.

The chain is built from TRBV4-1 and TRBJ2-2; 8 bases agree with TRBD1. The V gene end was trimmed by 1 base and the J gene end by 6 bases; junction bases not matched to a gene: 4. This CDR3 has 15 amino acids. The V gene's germline CDR1 is MGHRA and CDR2 YSYEKL. The CDR3 loop reads CASSQGAGGSGELFF. In DNA form, the CDR3 reads TGCGCCAGCAGCCAAGGAGCAGGGGGCTCCGGGGAGCTGTTTTTT.

The genes are TRBV24-1 and TRBJ2-1, with 13 bases lining up with TRBD2. The V gene's germline CDR1 is KGHDR and CDR2 SFDVKD. The CDR3 runs to 17 residues. V shed 2 bases, J shed 4 bases, and the junction held 4 bases outside the gene matches. The DNA of the CDR3 is TGTGCCACCAGTGATTCGGGACTAGCGGGAAGATACAATGAGCAGTTCTTC. Its protein is CATSDSGLAGRYNEQFF.

The table lists this clone with a few counts. The chain links TRBV6-2 or TRBV6-3 to TRBJ2-7; 8 bases match TRBD2. This CDR3 spans 13 amino acids. Germline V lookup: CDR1 MNHEY, CDR2 SVGEGT. Trimming took 6 bases from V and 9 from J; bases not matched to a gene: 10. CDR3 nucleotide sequence: TGTGCCAGCAGCCTCCCGGGACTAGTTTGGCAGTACTTC. Amino acids: CASSLPGLVWQYF.

The CDR3 loop is CASSLPAGGGNTEAFF. As DNA, the CDR3 is TGTGCCAGCAGCTTACCTGCAGGGGGAGGAAACACTGAAGCTTTCTTT. The chain has TRBV11-2 and TRBJ1-1, with 7 bases lining up with TRBD1. The length of the CDR3 is 16 residues. Germline values: CDR1 SGHAT, CDR2 FQNNGV. The V segment lost 2 bases and the J segment 2 bases; nucleotides outside the gene matches: 8. The entire variable domain, with the rest obtained from reference TRBV11-2 and TRBJ1-1, is as follows: EAGVAQSPRYKIIEKRQSVAFWCNPISGHATLYWYQQILGQGPKLLIQFQNNGVVDDSQLPKDRFSAERLKGVDSTLKIQPAKLEDSAVYLCASSLPAGGGNTEAFFGQGTRLTVV.

The CDR3 protein is CSALEDGYTF. The CDR3 DNA reads TGCAGTGCCCTTGAGGATGGCTACACCTTC. The gene calls are TRBV29-1 and TRBJ1-2, with D uncertain. This CDR3 region has 10 residues. The V gene's germline CDR1 is SQVTM and CDR2 ANQGSEA.